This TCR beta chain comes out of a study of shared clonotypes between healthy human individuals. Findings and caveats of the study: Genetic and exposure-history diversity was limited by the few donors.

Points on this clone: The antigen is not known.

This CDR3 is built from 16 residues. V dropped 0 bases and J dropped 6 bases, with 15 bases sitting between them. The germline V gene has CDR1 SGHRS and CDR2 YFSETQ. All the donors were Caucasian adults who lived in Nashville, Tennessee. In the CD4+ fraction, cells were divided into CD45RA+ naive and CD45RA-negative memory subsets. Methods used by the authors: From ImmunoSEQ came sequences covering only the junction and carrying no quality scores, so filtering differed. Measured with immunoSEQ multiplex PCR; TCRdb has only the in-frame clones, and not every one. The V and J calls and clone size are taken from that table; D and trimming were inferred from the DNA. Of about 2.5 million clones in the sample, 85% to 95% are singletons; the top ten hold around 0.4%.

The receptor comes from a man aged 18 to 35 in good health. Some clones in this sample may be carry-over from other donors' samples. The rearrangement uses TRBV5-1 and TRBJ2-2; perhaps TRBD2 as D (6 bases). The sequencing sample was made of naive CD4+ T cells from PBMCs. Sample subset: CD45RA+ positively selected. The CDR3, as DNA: TGCGCCAGCAGCTTGGCTAGGGAGGTGATATCCGGGGAGCTGTTTTTT. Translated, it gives CASSLAREVISGELFF. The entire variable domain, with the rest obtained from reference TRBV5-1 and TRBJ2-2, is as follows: KAGVTQTPRYLIKTRGQQVTLSCSPISGHRSVSWYQQTPGQGLQFLFEYFSETQRNKGNFPGRFSGRQFSNSRSEMNVSTLELGDSALYLCASSLAREVISGELFFGEGSRLTVL.